This T cell receptor beta chain was sequenced for a study of somatic mutations in cytotoxic T cells in rheumatoid arthritis. In the study overall: Certain V beta antibody-stained T-cell populations, V beta1+ cells sequenced for TCRB among them, were flow-sorted to nearly 100% purity.

In its sample, this clone was seen once. Its cognate antigen is unknown. V dropped 5 bases and J dropped 0; count of bases not matched to a gene: 9. Germline CDR1 is MNHEY and CDR2 is SMNVEV (reference sequence). This CDR3 region has 16 residues. Assay used: immunoSEQ multiplex PCR; TCRdb lists only in-frame clones, some missing. The sample has 11,000 or so clones, roughly 70% seen once; the top ten hold about 40%. Study-level findings and limits: Rheumatoid arthritis patients were compared with age-matched healthy controls, and their CD8+ T-cell clonality did not differ significantly. Rheumatoid arthritis patients, but not healthy controls, exhibited increasing CD8+ clonality with age.

The source is a man aged 55 to 70 in good health. What was sequenced was CD8+ T cells sorted from blood. J is TRBJ1-1 and V is TRBV27, with TRBD1 matching 7 bases. Here the CDR3 reads CASSATGWGMNTEAFF. CDR3 nucleotides: TGTGCCAGCAGTGCGACAGGGTGGGGGATGAACACTGAAGCTTTCTTT.